The 13 T cell receptor beta chains reported below all come from one sample, sequenced in a study of blood T cell repertoires in COVID-19. Sequenced by immunoSEQ multiplex PCR; TCRdb stores in-frame clones only, minus some. This table holds more than 250,000 clones, about four fifths found once. Sequencing used PBMCs or T cells enriched from blood (not recorded which). These receptors were taken from a man aged 40-49 years who had been exposed to COVID-19.

V gene TRBV6-1 combines with J gene TRBJ2-1; 8 positions agree with TRBD2. The CDR3 extends over 16 amino acids. J lost 4 bases, V lost 3 bases, and 8 bases had no gene match. Germline-derived CDR1 and CDR2 are MNHNS and SASEGT. CDR3 loop: CASSEDSGTLYNEQFF. The CDR3 coding sequence is TGTGCCAGCAGTGAGGATAGCGGGACCCTATACAATGAGCAGTTCTTC.

This chain joins TRBV18 and TRBJ1-3; 7 bases line up with TRBD1. V shed 4 bases and J 4 bases; nucleotides not matched to a gene: 13. The CDR3 is 17 amino acids. Germline CDR1 is KGHSH and CDR2 is LQKENI. CDR3 sequence reads: CASSLGTAVGSGNTIYF. The CDR3 DNA reads as TGTGCCAGCTCACTCGGGACAGCCGTAGGGTCCGGAAACACCATATATTTT.

The chain uses TRBV2 and TRBJ2-7; the D gene is possibly TRBD1 (5 bases). This CDR3 is built from 12 residues. Germline values: CDR1 SNHLY, CDR2 FYNNEI. Trimming removed 8 bases from V and 0 bases from J, with 8 bases in between. CDR3 residues: CASGASSYEQYF. In DNA, the CDR3 is TGTGCCAGCGGGGCCAGCTCCTACGAGCAGTACTTC.

This clone has just a few counts. V is TRBV3-1 (or the pseudogene TRBV3-2) and J is TRBJ2-7, with D maybe TRBD2 (5 bases). Per the germline V gene, CDR1 is LGHDT and CDR2 is YNNKEL (reference sequence). Trimming stripped 5 bases from V and 5 bases from J, with 13 bases between. This CDR3 spans 13 amino acids. CDR3 protein: CASSFGGSDEQYF. In DNA form, the CDR3 reads TGTGCCAGCAGCTTTGGAGGCAGCGACGAGCAGTACTTC.

This chain connects TRBV7-9 to TRBJ2-7, with a tentative D call TRBD2 (6 bases). The CDR3 is 13 residues long. V dropped 5 bases and J dropped 0 bases, with 8 bases sitting between them. Germline lookup yields CDR1 SEHNR and CDR2 FQNEAQ (reference sequence). This CDR3 is CASSISGSYEQYF. The CDR3 DNA sequence: TGTGCCAGCAGCATTAGCGGCTCCTACGAGCAGTACTTC.

About this clone itself: An end of the junction does not agree with germline; a read error may underlie this. V usage is TRBV7-7 and J usage is TRBJ2-5, with 7 nucleotides matching TRBD1. This CDR3 has 15 residues. Per the germline V gene, CDR1 is SSHAT and CDR2 is FNYEAQ (reference sequence). The CDR3 bases are TGTGCTAGCAGCGACACCGGGACAGTGGGTGTGACCCAGTACTTC. Encoded protein: CASSDTGTVGVTQYF. The full variable domain, with the rest looked up from reference TRBV7-7 and TRBJ2-5, is GAGVSQSPRYKVTKRGQDVTLRCDPISSHATLYWYQQALGQGPEFLTYFNYEAQPDKSGLPSDRFSAERPEGSISTLTIQRTEQRDSAMYRCASSDTGTVGVTQYFGPGTRLLVL.

The V and J genes are TRBV6-5 and TRBJ2-2; TRBD1 might be the D (5 bases). The germline V gene has CDR1 MNHEY and CDR2 SVGAGI. Deletions cut 0 bases from V and 7 bases from J, with 9 bases between. CDR3 length: 14 amino acids. CDR3 amino acids: CASSYSQGLGELFF. CDR3 DNA: TGTGCCAGCAGTTACTCCCAGGGCCTCGGGGAGCTGTTTTTT.

This clone was counted once. The CDR3 reads CASSESKAGVGERQYF. For the CDR3, the DNA is TGTGCCAGCAGTGAGAGCAAAGCGGGAGTAGGGGAGCGGCAGTACTTC. The chain carries TRBV2 and TRBJ2-7, with 8 bases that match TRBD2. The CDR3 sequence is 16 residues long. V dropped 3 bases and J dropped 9; count of bases not matched to a gene: 16. The V gene's germline CDR1 is SNHLY and CDR2 FYNNEI.

The rearrangement joins TRBV24-1 to TRBJ2-7; D may be TRBD1 (6 bases). V lost 5 bases, J lost 3 bases, and 22 bases lay in between. The CDR3 consists of 17 residues. The V gene's germline CDR1 is KGHDR and CDR2 SFDVKD. The CDR3 region is CATSGPKQGLVDYEQYF. CDR3 sequence (DNA): TGTGCCACCAGTGGACCTAAACAGGGCCTGGTGGACTACGAGCAGTACTTC.

This chain uses TRBV11-2 with TRBJ2-1; D gene uncertain. V lost 6 bases, J lost 2 bases, and 11 bases lay in between. This CDR3 is 14 amino acids long. CDR1 is SGHAT, CDR2 FQNNGV, per germline. CDR3 sequence (DNA): TGTGCCAGCAGAGCTACAGAAACCTACAATGAGCAGTTCTTC. This translates into CASRATETYNEQFF.

This chain joins TRBV5-1 and TRBJ1-1; D remains ambiguous. CDR3 size: 12 residues. Trimming pared 8 bases from V and 5 bases from J, leaving 13 bases between. Per germline, CDR1 SGHRS and CDR2 YFSETQ. CDR3 DNA sequence: TGCGCCAGTAGCGATCTCCTAACTGAAGCTTTCTTT. It codes for CASSDLLTEAFF.

This clone appeared once. The genes are TRBV19 and TRBJ2-5; the D is unclear. The CDR3 is 13 residues long. Trimming pared 2 bases from V and 2 bases from J, leaving 6 bases between. CDR1 is LNHDA, CDR2 SQIVND, per germline (reference sequence). CDR3 residues: CASSIQRQETQYF. The CDR3 coding sequence is TGTGCCAGTAGTATACAGAGGCAAGAGACCCAGTACTTC.

The V call is TRBV9, the J call TRBJ1-2, with 8 bases lining up with TRBD1. Germline values: CDR1 SGDLS, CDR2 YYNGEE. The CDR3 has 17 residues. The J segment lost 7 bases and the V segment lost 3 bases, leaving 17 bases of the junction unmatched. CDR3 DNA: TGTGCCAGCAGCGCTGAATGGGGACAGGAGGTTTCAGGTGGCTACACCTTC. This translates into CASSAEWGQEVSGGYTF.